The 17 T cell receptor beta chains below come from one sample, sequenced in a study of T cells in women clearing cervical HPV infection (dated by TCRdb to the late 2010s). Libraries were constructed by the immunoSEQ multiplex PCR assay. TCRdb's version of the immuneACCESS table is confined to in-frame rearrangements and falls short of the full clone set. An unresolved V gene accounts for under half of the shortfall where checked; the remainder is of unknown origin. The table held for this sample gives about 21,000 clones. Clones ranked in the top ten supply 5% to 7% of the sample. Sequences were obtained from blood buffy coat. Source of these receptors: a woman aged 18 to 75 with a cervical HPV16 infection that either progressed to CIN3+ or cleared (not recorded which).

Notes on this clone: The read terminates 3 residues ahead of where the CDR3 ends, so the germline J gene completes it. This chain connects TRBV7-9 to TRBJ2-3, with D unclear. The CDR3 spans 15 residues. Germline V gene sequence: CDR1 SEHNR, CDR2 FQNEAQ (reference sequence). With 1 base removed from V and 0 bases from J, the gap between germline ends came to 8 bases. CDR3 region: CASSLGGTSTDTQYF. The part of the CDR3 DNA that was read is TGTGCCAGCAGCTTAGGCGGCACCAGCACAGATACG.

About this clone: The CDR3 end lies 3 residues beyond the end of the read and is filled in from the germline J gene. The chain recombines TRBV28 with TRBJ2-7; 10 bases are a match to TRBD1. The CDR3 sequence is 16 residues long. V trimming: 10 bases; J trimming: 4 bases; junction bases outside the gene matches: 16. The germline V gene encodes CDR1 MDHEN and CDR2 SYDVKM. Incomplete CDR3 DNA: TGTGCCACCTATCGATCCCCGGGACAGGGGAGGTACGAG. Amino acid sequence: CATYRSPGQGRYE. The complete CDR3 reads CATYRSPGQGRYEQYF.

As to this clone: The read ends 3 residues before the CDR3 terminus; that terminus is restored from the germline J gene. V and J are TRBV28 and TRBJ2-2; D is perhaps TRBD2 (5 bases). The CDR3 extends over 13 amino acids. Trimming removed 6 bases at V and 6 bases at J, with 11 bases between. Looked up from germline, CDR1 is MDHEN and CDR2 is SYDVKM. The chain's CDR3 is CASRTTRAGELFF. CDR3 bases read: TGTGCCAGCAGAACAACTAGAGCCGGGGAG.

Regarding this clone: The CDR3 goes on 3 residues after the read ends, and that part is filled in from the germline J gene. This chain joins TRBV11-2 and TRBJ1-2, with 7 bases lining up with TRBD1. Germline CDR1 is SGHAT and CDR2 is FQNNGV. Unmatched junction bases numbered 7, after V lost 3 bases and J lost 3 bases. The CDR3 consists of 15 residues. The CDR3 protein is CASSLAPGTDYGYTF. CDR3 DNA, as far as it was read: TGTGCCAGCAGCTTGGCGCCCGGGACAGACTATGGC. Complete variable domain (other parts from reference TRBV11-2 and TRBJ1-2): EAGVAQSPRYKIIEKRQSVAFWCNPISGHATLYWYQQILGQGPKLLIQFQNNGVVDDSQLPKDRFSAERLKGVDSTLKIQPAKLEDSAVYLCASSLAPGTDYGYTFGSGTRLTVV.

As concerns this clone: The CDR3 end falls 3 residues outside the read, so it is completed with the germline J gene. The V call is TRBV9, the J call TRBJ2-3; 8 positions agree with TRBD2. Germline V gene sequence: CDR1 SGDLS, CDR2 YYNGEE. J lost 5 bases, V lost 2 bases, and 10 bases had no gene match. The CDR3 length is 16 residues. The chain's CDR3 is CASSVVGLADRDTQYF. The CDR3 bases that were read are TGTGCCAGCAGCGTGGTCGGACTAGCCGATAGAGATACG.

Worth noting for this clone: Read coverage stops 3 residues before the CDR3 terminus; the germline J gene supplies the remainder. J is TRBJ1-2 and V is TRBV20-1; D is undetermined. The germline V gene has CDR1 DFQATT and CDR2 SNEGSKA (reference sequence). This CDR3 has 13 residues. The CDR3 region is CSARESGGSLYTF. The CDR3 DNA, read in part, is TGCAGTGCTAGAGAATCAGGAGGTTCTCTC.

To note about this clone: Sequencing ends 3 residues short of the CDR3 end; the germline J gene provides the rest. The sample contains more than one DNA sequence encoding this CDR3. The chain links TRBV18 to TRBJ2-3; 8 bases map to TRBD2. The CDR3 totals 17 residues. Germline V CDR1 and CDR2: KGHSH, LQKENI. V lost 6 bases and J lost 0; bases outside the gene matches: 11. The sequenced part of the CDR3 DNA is TGTGCCAGCTCCCCCCCGGGAGGGGGTCGGAGCACAGATACG. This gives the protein CASSPPGGGRSTDT. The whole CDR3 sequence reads CASSPPGGGRSTDTQYF.

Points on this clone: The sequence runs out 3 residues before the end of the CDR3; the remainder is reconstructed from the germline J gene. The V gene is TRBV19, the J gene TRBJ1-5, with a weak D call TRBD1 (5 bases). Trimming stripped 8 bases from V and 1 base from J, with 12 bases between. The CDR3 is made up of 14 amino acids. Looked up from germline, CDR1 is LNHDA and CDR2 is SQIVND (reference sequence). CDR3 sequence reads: CASLPRTSNQPQHF. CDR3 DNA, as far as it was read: TGTGCCAGTCTGCCCCGGACAAGCAATCAGCCC.

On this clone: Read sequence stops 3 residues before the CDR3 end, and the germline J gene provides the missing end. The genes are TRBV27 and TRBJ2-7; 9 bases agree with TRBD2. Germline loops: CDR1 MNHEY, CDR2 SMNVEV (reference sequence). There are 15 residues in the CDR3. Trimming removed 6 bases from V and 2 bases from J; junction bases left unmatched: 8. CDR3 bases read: TGTGCCAGCAGATCCCTTAGCGGGAGCGCCTACGAG. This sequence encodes CASRSLSGSAYE. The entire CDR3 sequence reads CASRSLSGSAYEQYF.

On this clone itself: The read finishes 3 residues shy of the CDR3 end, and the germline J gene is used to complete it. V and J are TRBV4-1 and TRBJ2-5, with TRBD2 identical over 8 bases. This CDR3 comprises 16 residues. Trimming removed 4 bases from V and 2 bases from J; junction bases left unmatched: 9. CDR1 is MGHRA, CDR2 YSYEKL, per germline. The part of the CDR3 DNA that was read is TGCGCCAGCAGCCTCGGTAGTAGCGGGGTTCAAGAGACC. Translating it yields CASSLGSSGVQET. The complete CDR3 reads CASSLGSSGVQETQYF.

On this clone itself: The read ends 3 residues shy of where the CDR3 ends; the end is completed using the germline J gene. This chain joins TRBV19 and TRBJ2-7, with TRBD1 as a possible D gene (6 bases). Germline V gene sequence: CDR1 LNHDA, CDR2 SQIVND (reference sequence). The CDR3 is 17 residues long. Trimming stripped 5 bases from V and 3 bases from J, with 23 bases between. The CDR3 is CASSDRDMGGFSYEQYF. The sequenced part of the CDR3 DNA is TGTGCCAGTAGTGACCGGGACATGGGCGGTTTCAGCTACGAG.

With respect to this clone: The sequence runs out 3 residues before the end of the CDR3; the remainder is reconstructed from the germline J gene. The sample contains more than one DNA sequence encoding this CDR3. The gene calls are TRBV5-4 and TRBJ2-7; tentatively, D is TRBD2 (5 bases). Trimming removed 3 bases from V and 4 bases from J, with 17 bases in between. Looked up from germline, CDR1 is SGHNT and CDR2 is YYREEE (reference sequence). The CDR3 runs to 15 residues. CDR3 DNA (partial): TGTGCCAGCAGCTCCAAACGGGGAGCAACGTACGAG. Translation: CASSSKRGATYE. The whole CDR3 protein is CASSSKRGATYEQYF.

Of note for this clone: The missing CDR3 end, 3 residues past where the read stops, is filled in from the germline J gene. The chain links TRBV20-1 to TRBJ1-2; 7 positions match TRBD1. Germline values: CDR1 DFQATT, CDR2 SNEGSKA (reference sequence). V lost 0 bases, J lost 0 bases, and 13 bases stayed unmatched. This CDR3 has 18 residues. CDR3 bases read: TGCAGTGCTAGAGATCACGGGGTTTGGAGGGGGCCTAACTATGGC. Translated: CSARDHGVWRGPNYG. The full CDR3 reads CSARDHGVWRGPNYGYTF.

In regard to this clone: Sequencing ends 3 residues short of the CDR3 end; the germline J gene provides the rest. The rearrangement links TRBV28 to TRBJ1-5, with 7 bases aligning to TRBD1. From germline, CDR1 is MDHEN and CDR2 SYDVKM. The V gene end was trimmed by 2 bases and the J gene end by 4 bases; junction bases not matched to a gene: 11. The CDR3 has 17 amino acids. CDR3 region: CASSLAGGWSGNQPQHF. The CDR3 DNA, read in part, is TGTGCCAGCAGTTTAGCAGGGGGTTGGAGTGGAAATCAGCCC.

CDR3 protein: CASSSAGGSQPQHF. CDR3 bases read: TGTGCCAGCAGTTCTGCAGGGGGTAGTCAGCCC. This chain connects TRBV12-3 or TRBV12-4 to TRBJ1-5; TRBD1 aligns across 7 bases. The DNA ends 3 residues before the CDR3 does, and the rest of the CDR3 is filled in from the germline J gene. The CDR3 sequence is 14 residues long. The V and J ends lost 4 bases and 6 bases, in that order; junction bases with no gene match: 6.

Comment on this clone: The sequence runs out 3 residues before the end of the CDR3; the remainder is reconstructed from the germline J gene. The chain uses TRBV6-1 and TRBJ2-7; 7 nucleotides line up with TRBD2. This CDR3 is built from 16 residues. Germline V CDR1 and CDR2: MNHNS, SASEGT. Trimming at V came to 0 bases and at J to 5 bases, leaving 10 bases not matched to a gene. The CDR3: CASSEALGLGRNEQYF. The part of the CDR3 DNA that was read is TGTGCCAGCAGTGAAGCCCTTGGACTAGGACGGAACGAG.

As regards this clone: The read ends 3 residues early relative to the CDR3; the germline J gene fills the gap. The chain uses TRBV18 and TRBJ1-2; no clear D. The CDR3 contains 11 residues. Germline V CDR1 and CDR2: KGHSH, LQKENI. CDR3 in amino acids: CASSPSYDYTF. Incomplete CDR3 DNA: TGTGCCAGCTCACCTTCCTACGAC.